This passage covers 3 T cell receptor beta chains from one sample sequenced in a study of blood T cell repertoires in COVID-19. Repertoires were generated with immunoSEQ multiplex PCR, while TCRdb's copy carries only in-frame clones and drops some. The table records roughly 330,000 clones, 70% to 90% of them present only once. Source material: PBMCs or T cells enriched from blood (not recorded which). The receptors originated from a woman aged 18 to 35 who had recovered from COVID-19.

This sequence joins TRBV6-8 and TRBJ2-6, with 9 bases matching TRBD1. Trimming took 4 bases from V and 2 from J; bases not matched to a gene: 12. This CDR3 has 19 residues. CDR1 MNHGY and CDR2 SAAAGT come from the germline V gene. CDR3 sequence: CASSSDRGKEEAGANVLTF. The CDR3, as DNA: TGTGCCAGCAGTTCGGACAGGGGCAAGGAGGAGGCTGGGGCCAACGTCCTGACTTTC.

The V gene is TRBV12-2, the J gene TRBJ2-1; TRBD2 is the table's D call and was not checked against the DNA. TRBV12-2 is a pseudogene. The CDR3 sequence is 18 residues long. For the CDR3, the DNA is TGTGCAAGTCGCTCTTGGACTCGGGCGGGATGCAATAACAATGAGCAGTTCTTC. Protein product: CASRSWTRAGCNNNEQFF.

This clone has more than one count but fewer than ten. This chain uses TRBV6-2 or TRBV6-3 with TRBJ2-1; 10 bases are a match to TRBD2. The germline CDR1 and CDR2 sequences are MNHEY and SVGEGT. With V trimmed by 6 bases and J by 3 bases, 5 bases remained unmatched. CDR3 length: 15 residues. The CDR3 DNA reads as TGTGCCAGCAGCCCCGGACTAGCGGACTACAATGAGCAGTTCTTC. Translated: CASSPGLADYNEQFF.